This T cell receptor (beta chain) was profiled in a study of T cell repertoires in cytomegalovirus infection. Study-level background: Use of recently identified HLA-C-restricted and well-studied HLA-B-restricted CMV epitopes was part of the study. A matching HLA type, together with CMV infection, was signaled by public TCR beta signatures. Regarding the study as a whole: Summed public TCR beta family frequency identified CMV carriers bearing the relevant HLA.

CDR3 size: 18 residues. The trim removed 4 bases at V and 2 bases at J, leaving 13 bases unmatched. The germline V gene has CDR1 MGHRA and CDR2 YSYEKL. To note about this clonotype: Its antigen remains unidentified.

TCRdb processed the reads anew with MiXCR; each CDR3 protein has one entry. The sample holds about 890,000 distinct CDR3 sequences; approximately 30% are singletons and the top ten take around 15%. This chain uses TRBV4-1 with TRBJ2-2; 7 nucleotides line up with TRBD1. The input for sequencing was cultured CD8+ T cells from PBMCs, taken from culture after CMV antigen stimulation. The origin of this receptor is a human donor in good health (CMV status not recorded). Some clones in this sample may be carry-over from other donors' samples. CDR3 DNA: TGCGCCAGCAGCCTTTTTCCTCCCGGGACAGATAACACCGGGGAGCTGTTTTTT. Protein product: CASSLFPPGTDNTGELFF.